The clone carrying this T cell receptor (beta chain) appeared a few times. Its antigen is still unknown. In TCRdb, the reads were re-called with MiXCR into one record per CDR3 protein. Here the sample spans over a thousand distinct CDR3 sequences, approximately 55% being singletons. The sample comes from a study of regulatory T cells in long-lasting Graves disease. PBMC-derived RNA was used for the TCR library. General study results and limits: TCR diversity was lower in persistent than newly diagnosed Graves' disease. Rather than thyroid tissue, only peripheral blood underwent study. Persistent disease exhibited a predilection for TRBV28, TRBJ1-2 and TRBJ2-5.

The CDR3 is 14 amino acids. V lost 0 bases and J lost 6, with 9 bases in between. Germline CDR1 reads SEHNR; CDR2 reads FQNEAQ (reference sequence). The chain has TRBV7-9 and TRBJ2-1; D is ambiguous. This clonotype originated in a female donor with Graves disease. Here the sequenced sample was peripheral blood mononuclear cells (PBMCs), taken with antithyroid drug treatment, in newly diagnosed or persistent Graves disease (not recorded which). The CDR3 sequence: CASSLAFESNEQFF. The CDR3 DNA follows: TGTGCCAGCAGCTTAGCCTTTGAGAGCAATGAGCAGTTCTTC.